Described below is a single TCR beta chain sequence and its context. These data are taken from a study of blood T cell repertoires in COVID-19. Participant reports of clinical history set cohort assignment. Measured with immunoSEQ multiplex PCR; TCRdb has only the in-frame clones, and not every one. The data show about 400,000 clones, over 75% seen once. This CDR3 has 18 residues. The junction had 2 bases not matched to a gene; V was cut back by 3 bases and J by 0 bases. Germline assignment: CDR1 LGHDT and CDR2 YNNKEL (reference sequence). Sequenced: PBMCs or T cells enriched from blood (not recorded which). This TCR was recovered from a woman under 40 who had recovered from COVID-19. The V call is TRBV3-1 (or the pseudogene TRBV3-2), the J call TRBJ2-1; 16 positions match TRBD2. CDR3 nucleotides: TGTGCCAGCAGCCAGGGGACTAGCGGGAGGGCCTCCTACAATGAGCAGTTCTTC. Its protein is CASSQGTSGRASYNEQFF.